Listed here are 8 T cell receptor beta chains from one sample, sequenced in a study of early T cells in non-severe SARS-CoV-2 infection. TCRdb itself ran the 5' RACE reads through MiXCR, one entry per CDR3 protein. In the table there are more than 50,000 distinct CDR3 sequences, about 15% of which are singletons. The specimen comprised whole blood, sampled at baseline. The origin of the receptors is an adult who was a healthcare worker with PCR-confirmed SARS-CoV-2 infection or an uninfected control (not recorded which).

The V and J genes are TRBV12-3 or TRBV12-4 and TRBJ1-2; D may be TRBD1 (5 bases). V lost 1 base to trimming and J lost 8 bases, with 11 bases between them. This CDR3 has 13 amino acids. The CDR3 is CASSLDGTRGYTF. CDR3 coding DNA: TGTGCCAGCAGTTTAGACGGGACGAGAGGCTACACCTTC.

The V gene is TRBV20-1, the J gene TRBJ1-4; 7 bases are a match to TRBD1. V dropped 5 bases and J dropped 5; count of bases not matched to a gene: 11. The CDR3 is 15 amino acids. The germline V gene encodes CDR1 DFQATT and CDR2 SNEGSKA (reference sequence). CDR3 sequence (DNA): TGCAGTGCTGGACCCCCGGGACAGACCAATGAAAAACTGTTTTTT. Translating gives CSAGPPGQTNEKLFF.

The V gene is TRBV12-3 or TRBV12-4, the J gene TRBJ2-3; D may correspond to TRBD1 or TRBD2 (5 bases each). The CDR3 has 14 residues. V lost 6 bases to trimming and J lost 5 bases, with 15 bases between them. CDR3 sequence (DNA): TGTGCCAGCAGCGAGGGGTGGGGCGGAGATACGCAGTATTTT. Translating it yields CASSEGWGGDTQYF.

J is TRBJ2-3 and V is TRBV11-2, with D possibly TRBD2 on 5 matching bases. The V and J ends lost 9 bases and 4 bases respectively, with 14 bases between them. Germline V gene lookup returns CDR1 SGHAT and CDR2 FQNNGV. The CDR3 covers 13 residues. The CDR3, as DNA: TGTGCCAGTAGAGGGAACGGTGCAGATACGCAGTATTTT. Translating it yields CASRGNGADTQYF.

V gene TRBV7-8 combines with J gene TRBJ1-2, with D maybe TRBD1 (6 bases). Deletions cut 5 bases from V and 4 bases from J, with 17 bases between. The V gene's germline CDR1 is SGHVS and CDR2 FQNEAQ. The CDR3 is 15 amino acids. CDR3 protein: CASSPRQETGYGYTF. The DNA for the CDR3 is TGTGCCAGCAGCCCTCGACAGGAAACCGGCTATGGCTACACCTTC.

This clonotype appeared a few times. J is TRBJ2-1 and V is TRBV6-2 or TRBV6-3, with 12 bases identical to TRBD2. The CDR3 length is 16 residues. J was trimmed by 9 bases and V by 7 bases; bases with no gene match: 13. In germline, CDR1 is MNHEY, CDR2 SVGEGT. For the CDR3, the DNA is TGTGCCAGCAACAGATTGACTAGCGGGAGAAGTGGTGAGCAGTTCTTC. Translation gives CASNRLTSGRSGEQFF.

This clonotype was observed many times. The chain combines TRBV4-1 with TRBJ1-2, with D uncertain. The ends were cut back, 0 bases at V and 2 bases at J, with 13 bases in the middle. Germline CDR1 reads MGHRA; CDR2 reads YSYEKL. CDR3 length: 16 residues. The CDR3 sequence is CASSQDGMGFNYGYTF. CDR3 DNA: TGCGCCAGCAGCCAAGATGGTATGGGATTCAACTATGGCTACACCTTC.

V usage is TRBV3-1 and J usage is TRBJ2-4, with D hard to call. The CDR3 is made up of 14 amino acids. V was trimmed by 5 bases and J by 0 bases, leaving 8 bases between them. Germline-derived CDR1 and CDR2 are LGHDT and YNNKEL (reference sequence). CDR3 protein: CASSDSIAKNIQYF. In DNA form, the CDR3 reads TGTGCCAGCAGCGATTCGATAGCCAAAAACATTCAGTACTTC.